Each of the 20 T cell receptor beta chains below was sequenced from the same sample in a study of control samples from healthy donors and cancer patients. Here immunoSEQ multiplex PCR was the method, and the copy in TCRdb shows in-frame clones only, minus some. Here the sample spans about 140,000 clones, about 86% being singletons. The specimen sequenced was blood. These receptors were collected from a man between 18 and 35 years old in good health.

This clone was observed a few times. The gene calls are TRBV2 and TRBJ1-5; maybe TRBD1 (6 bases). Trimming removed 7 bases at V and 2 bases at J, with 12 bases between. The CDR3 consists of 14 residues. CDR1 is SNHLY, CDR2 FYNNEI, per germline. The CDR3 DNA sequence: TGTGCCAGCATCGAGCACAGGGGCAATCAGCCCCAGCATTTT. As protein: CASIEHRGNQPQHF.

In this sample, this clone turned up many times. The chain combines TRBV5-1 with TRBJ1-2, with 10 bases matching TRBD1. The CDR3 length is 16 residues. V shed 4 bases, J shed 2 bases, and the junction held 8 bases outside the gene matches. Germline V gives CDR1 SGHRS, CDR2 YFSETQ. The CDR3, as DNA: TGCGCCAGCAGCCGAATCGGACAGGGGGAAAACTATGGCTACACCTTC. Encoded protein: CASSRIGQGENYGYTF.

The chain has TRBV25-1 and TRBJ1-2; D not resolved. The germline V gene has CDR1 MGHDK and CDR2 SYGVNS. V gave up 2 bases and J gave up 7 bases, with 8 bases separating them. The CDR3 sequence is 12 residues long. CDR3 loop: CASSEPPGGYTF. DNA of the CDR3: TGTGCCAGCAGTGAACCCCCAGGTGGCTACACCTTC.

The V call is TRBV28, the J call TRBJ2-5, with D possibly TRBD2 on 5 matching bases. CDR1 MDHEN and CDR2 SYDVKM come from the germline V gene. V gave up 6 bases and J gave up 0 bases, with 17 bases separating them. The CDR3 has 16 residues. This chain's CDR3 is CASSGRTVTYQETQYF. The CDR3, as DNA: TGTGCCAGCAGCGGAAGGACTGTAACGTACCAAGAGACCCAGTACTTC.

V gene TRBV7-2 combines with J gene TRBJ1-1, with D possibly matching TRBD1 (5 bases). The CDR3 is 14 amino acids. Deletions cut 5 bases from V and 1 base from J, with 11 bases between. Germline lookup yields CDR1 SGHTA and CDR2 FQGNSA. Written as DNA, the CDR3 is TGTGCCAGCAGCCTCAGGGCAGGGAACACTGAAGCTTTCTTT. It yields the protein CASSLRAGNTEAFF. Variable domain in full (rest from reference TRBV7-2 and TRBJ1-1): GAGVSQSPSNKVTEKGKDVELRCDPISGHTALYWYRQSLGQGLEFLIYFQGNSAPDKSGLPSDRFSAERTGGSVSTLTIQRTQQEDSAVYLCASSLRAGNTEAFFGQGTRLTVV.

This chain joins TRBV7-7 and TRBJ2-6, with D unresolved. Trimming removed 8 bases from V and 0 bases from J, with 5 bases in between. Germline V gene lookup returns CDR1 SSHAT and CDR2 FNYEAQ (reference sequence). CDR3 length: 13 amino acids. CDR3 in amino acids: CASGNSGANVLTF. The CDR3 coding sequence is TGTGCCAGCGGAAACTCTGGGGCCAACGTCCTGACTTTC. Complete variable domain (other parts from reference TRBV7-7 and TRBJ2-6): GAGVSQSPRYKVTKRGQDVTLRCDPISSHATLYWYQQALGQGPEFLTYFNYEAQPDKSGLPSDRFSAERPEGSISTLTIQRTEQRDSAMYRCASGNSGANVLTFGAGSRLTVL.

The chain employs TRBV28 and TRBJ2-1; no reliable D call. V was clipped by 5 bases and J by 4 bases, with 12 bases between them. CDR1 is MDHEN and CDR2 is SYDVKM in the germline V gene. There are 14 residues in the CDR3. This CDR3 reads CASSTLSRYNEQFF. CDR3 DNA sequence: TGTGCCAGCAGTACCCTATCTAGATACAATGAGCAGTTCTTC.

The J gene is TRBJ2-2, the V gene TRBV30; the D gene could be TRBD1 or TRBD2 (7 bases each). Germline loops: CDR1 GTSNPN, CDR2 SVGIG (reference sequence). Trimming left V 0 bases short and J 7 bases short, with 12 bases between. The CDR3 loop spans 14 amino acids. The CDR3 sequence: CAWSVAGGGGELFF. Here the CDR3 DNA reads TGTGCCTGGAGTGTGGCAGGGGGGGGCGGGGAGCTGTTTTTT. Full variable domain (remainder filled in from reference TRBV30 and TRBJ2-2): SQTIHQWPATLVQPVGSPLSLECTVEGTSNPNLYWYRQAAGRGLQLLFYSVGIGQISSEVPQNLSASRPQDRQFILSSKKLLLSDSGFYLCAWSVAGGGGELFFGEGSRLTVL.

The chain carries TRBV4-3 and TRBJ2-1, with a weak D call TRBD2 (5 bases). The ends were cut back, 0 bases at V and 4 bases at J, with 16 bases in the middle. The V gene's germline CDR1 is LGHNA and CDR2 YSLEER. The CDR3 is 17 amino acids. The CDR3 region is CASSQDLSGMIYNEQFF. In nucleotides, the CDR3 is TGCGCCAGCAGCCAAGATCTTTCGGGGATGATATACAATGAGCAGTTCTTC.

The V and J genes are TRBV10-3 and TRBJ2-7; the D is unclear. The V end lost 0 bases, the J end lost 3 bases, and 12 bases lay between the germline ends. Germline lookup yields CDR1 ENHRY and CDR2 SYGVKD. The CDR3 extends over 15 amino acids. CDR3 DNA: TGTGCCATCAGTGAGTCCGGTCCTGGGGACTACGAGCAGTACTTC. It translates to CAISESGPGDYEQYF.

There are a few counts of this clone. This chain links TRBV28 with TRBJ1-1, with D perhaps TRBD1 (5 bases). The CDR3 consists of 13 residues. Looked up from germline, CDR1 is MDHEN and CDR2 is SYDVKM. V gave up 6 bases and J gave up 8 bases, with 16 bases separating them. The CDR3 region is CASRGQMITEAFF. As DNA, the CDR3 is TGTGCCAGCAGGGGGCAAATGATAACGGAAGCTTTCTTT.

V and J are TRBV7-7 and TRBJ2-5; 7 bases fit TRBD2. Germline V CDR1 and CDR2: SSHAT, FNYEAQ (reference sequence). After removal of 5 bases from V and 0 bases from J, the junction contained 0 bases not matched to a gene. The CDR3 consists of 13 residues. CDR3 sequence: CASSSGNQETQYF. Written as DNA, the CDR3 is TGTGCCAGCAGCAGCGGGAACCAAGAGACCCAGTACTTC.

This chain links TRBV4-3 with TRBJ2-5; D perhaps matches TRBD2 (7 bases). Germline CDR1 LGHNA, CDR2 YSLEER. The CDR3 sequence is 15 residues long. V was cut by 0 bases and J by 4 bases, with 12 bases left in between. The CDR3 region is CASSQDGGGRETQYF. CDR3 DNA: TGCGCCAGCAGCCAAGATGGCGGGGGCAGAGAGACCCAGTACTTC.

This chain links TRBV5-1 with TRBJ2-6, with a possible D match to TRBD1 (5 bases). Deletions cut 0 bases from V and 0 bases from J, with 7 bases between. This CDR3 region has 16 residues. Germline V gene lookup returns CDR1 SGHRS and CDR2 YFSETQ. As DNA, the CDR3 is TGCGCCAGCAGCTTGGCAGGGTTCTCTGGGGCCAACGTCCTGACTTTC. Encoded protein: CASSLAGFSGANVLTF.

The chain recombines TRBV7-3 with TRBJ2-3; 7 bases are a match to TRBD1. CDR3 length: 16 residues. Per the germline V gene, CDR1 is SGHTA and CDR2 is FQGTGA. V gave up 0 bases and J gave up 6 bases; unmatched junction bases: 9. CDR3 region: CASSLTPQGVGDTQYF. The DNA of the CDR3 is TGTGCCAGCAGCTTAACGCCTCAGGGGGTAGGGGATACGCAGTATTTT.

Only one count was recorded for this clone. Distinct nucleotide sequences in the sample also encode this CDR3. The CDR3 reads CASSLQGNYGYTF. The DNA of the CDR3 is TGTGCCAGCAGTTTACAGGGGAACTATGGCTACACCTTC. V usage is TRBV28 and J usage is TRBJ1-2; a possible D gene is TRBD1 (6 bases). Looked up from germline, CDR1 is MDHEN and CDR2 is SYDVKM. V lost 2 bases and J lost 2, with 6 bases in between. CDR3 length: 13 residues.

V gene TRBV27 combines with J gene TRBJ2-2; maybe TRBD1 (6 bases). The germline gives CDR1 MNHEY, CDR2 SMNVEV (reference sequence). V was pared by 3 bases and J by 8 bases, with 13 bases between. The CDR3 consists of 14 residues. This CDR3 is CASSFVTGGGELFF. CDR3 nucleotides: TGTGCCAGCAGTTTCGTGACAGGCGGTGGGGAGCTGTTTTTT.

This clone was recorded a few times. V is TRBV5-5 and J is TRBJ1-1; a possible D gene is TRBD1 (5 bases). The CDR3 is 13 residues long. V lost 0 bases and J 4 bases, leaving 7 bases between the germline ends. Germline V gene sequence: CDR1 SGHKS, CDR2 YYEKEE (reference sequence). The CDR3 DNA reads as TGTGCCAGCAGCTTGGAGGGGTTCACTGAAGCTTTCTTT. This sequence encodes CASSLEGFTEAFF.

This clone was counted once. The rearrangement joins TRBV7-2 to TRBJ2-7; 12 bases line up with TRBD2. The CDR3 has 16 amino acids. V trimming: 4 bases; J trimming: 7 bases; junction bases outside the gene matches: 11. The germline V gene encodes CDR1 SGHTA and CDR2 FQGNSA. The DNA of the CDR3 is TGTGCCAGCAGCTCCCTGGCAGGGACTAGCGGGTGGGAGCAGTACTTC. This encodes CASSSLAGTSGWEQYF.

The gene calls are TRBV5-4 and TRBJ2-1; D is perhaps TRBD2 (5 bases). CDR1 is SGHNT, CDR2 YYREEE, per germline (reference sequence). There are 13 residues in the CDR3. Trimming took off 4 bases at V and 8 bases at J, with 13 bases between the two ends. DNA of the CDR3: TGTGCCAGCAGCCCCCCCTCGGAGGATGAGCAGTTCTTC. Protein: CASSPPSEDEQFF.